Sequencing of this TCR beta chain was carried out in a study of blood T cell repertoires in COVID-19. Across the whole study: The origin of the acute and convalescent COVID-19 samples was the United States, Italy and Spain. PBMCs, B-cell-depleted T cells, or T cells provided the cDNA or gDNA that made up the material.

After removal of 0 bases from V and 5 bases from J, the junction contained 5 bases not matched to a gene. The CDR3 contains 16 residues. Per germline, CDR1 SGDLS and CDR2 YYNGEE. TCRdb's copy holds only in-frame clones and misses some; the assay was immunoSEQ multiplex PCR. Here the sample spans 200,000 to 250,000 clones, 75% to 85% being singletons. Seattle's cohort entered during active infection and was followed longitudinally. The chain recombines TRBV9 with TRBJ2-5; 12 nucleotides align to TRBD2. This sequence originates from a woman in her 70s with COVID-19, enrolled during active disease. Sequenced material: peripheral blood. This chain's CDR3 is CASSVALAGGLETQYF. CDR3 in DNA: TGTGCCAGCAGCGTAGCCCTAGCGGGAGGGCTGGAGACCCAGTACTTC. The entire variable domain, with the rest obtained from reference TRBV9 and TRBJ2-5, is as follows: DSGVTQTPKHLITATGQRVTLRCSPRSGDLSVYWYQQSLDQGLQFLIQYYNGEERAKGNILERFSAQQFPDLHSELNLSSLELGDSALYFCASSVALAGGLETQYFGPGTRLLVL.